The 5 T cell receptor beta chains below all came from one sample that was sequenced in a study of blood T cell repertoires in COVID-19. Produced via immunoSEQ multiplex PCR; TCRdb's table is partial and in-frame only. This table has more than 200,000 clones, about 84% appearing once. The sequenced sample consisted of PBMCs or T cells enriched from blood (not recorded which). Receptors were obtained from a man aged 25-45 years with acute COVID-19.

V and J are TRBV5-5 and TRBJ2-7, with 10 bases matching TRBD1. CDR1 and CDR2 from the germline V gene are SGHKS and YYEKEE (reference sequence). V trimming: 4 bases; J trimming: 6 bases; junction bases outside the gene matches: 10. The length of the CDR3 is 15 residues. The DNA for the CDR3 is TGTGCCAGCAGCGGAATAACCGGGACAGGGGCCGAGCAGTACTTC. Residues: CASSGITGTGAEQYF.

The chain is built from TRBV6-6 and TRBJ2-2, with 10 bases matching TRBD1. Germline assignment: CDR1 MNHNY and CDR2 SVGAGI (reference sequence). This CDR3 region has 16 residues. J lost 2 bases, V lost 5 bases, and 5 bases had no gene match. CDR3 amino acids: CASSKGQGRNTGELFF. The DNA of the CDR3 is TGTGCCAGCAGTAAGGGACAGGGGAGAAACACCGGGGAGCTGTTTTTT.

J is TRBJ2-5 and V is TRBV9, with D unclear. V lost 1 base to trimming and J lost 2 bases, with 12 bases between them. CDR3 length equals 15 residues. Germline lookup yields CDR1 SGDLS and CDR2 YYNGEE. The CDR3 DNA reads TGTGCCAGCAGCGTACCCCCTTTTTTACAAGAGACCCAGTACTTC. It yields the protein CASSVPPFLQETQYF.

This sequence joins TRBV27 and TRBJ1-1, with D tentatively TRBD1 (5 bases). CDR1 MNHEY and CDR2 SMNVEV come from the germline V gene (reference sequence). Deletions cut 3 bases from V and 6 bases from J, with 11 bases between. The length of the CDR3 is 13 residues. This chain's CDR3 is CASSLGGRAEAFF. The CDR3 DNA follows: TGTGCCAGCAGTTTGGGGGGGAGGGCTGAAGCTTTCTTT.

This clone was seen just once. The V call is TRBV30, the J call TRBJ1-1, with no clear D. Germline V gene sequence: CDR1 GTSNPN, CDR2 SVGIG (reference sequence). The CDR3 sequence is 12 residues long. The germline V and J ends were trimmed by 4 bases and 1 base, with 7 bases remaining between them. The CDR3 nucleotides read TGTGCCTGGAAGGCAGGGAACACTGAAGCTTTCTTT. This gives the protein CAWKAGNTEAFF.